These T cell receptor beta chains were read from a single sample in a study of T cell responses to AZD1222 COVID-19 vaccine. The protocol was immunoSEQ multiplex PCR, while the TCRdb copy is restricted to in-frame clones and leaves out a portion. The repertoire holds 52,000 or so clones, with 85% as singletons. The sample was peripheral blood, taken on day 0 of MenACWY control vaccination. These receptors all come from an adult in good health. Each CDR3 is given with its conserved first and last residue. Fields, in order: V gene, D gene, clone size, J gene, CDR3 protein, CDR3 DNA. A D gene is named only where the DNA matches it firmly. For some rows the clone size is stated as once, few or many, or as a class when expanded; others skip it.

TRBV6-2/TRBV6-3	TRBD1	NA	TRBJ1-1	CASSPNLPGTGYTEAFF	TGTGCCAGCAGCCCCAACTTGCCCGGGACAGGCTACACTGAAGCTTTCTTT
TRBV28	TRBD2	NA	TRBJ2-5	CASSLEGRGLAGGETQYF	TGTGCCAGCAGTTTAGAGGGTCGGGGACTAGCGGGCGGAGAGACCCAGTACTTC
TRBV18	NA	NA	TRBJ2-1	CASSPRAADNEQFF	TGTGCCAGCTCACCCAGGGCGGCAGACAATGAGCAGTTCTTC
TRBV6-5	TRBD1	NA	TRBJ1-1	CASRDRVLMNTEAFF	TGTGCCAGCCGGGACAGGGTCCTCATGAACACTGAAGCTTTCTTT
TRBV10-2	TRBD1	NA	TRBJ1-6	CASSEPRTGRGTPLHF	TGCGCCAGCAGTGAGCCAAGGACAGGGAGAGGTACACCCCTCCACTTT
TRBV11-2	NA	NA	TRBJ2-7	CASSLAWRGYEQYF	TGTGCCAGCAGCTTAGCCTGGCGGGGCTACGAGCAGTACTTC
TRBV30	TRBD1	NA	TRBJ2-7	CAWSSHVDRVYSYEQYF	TGTGCCTGGAGTTCACACGTTGACAGGGTTTATTCCTACGAGCAGTACTTC
TRBV5-1	NA	NA	TRBJ1-5	CASSTTINQPQHF	TGCGCCAGCAGCACAACCATTAATCAGCCCCAGCATTTT
TRBV6-2/TRBV6-3	NA	NA	TRBJ1-1	CASSPDGRTEAFF	TGTGCCAGCAGCCCGGACGGGAGGACTGAAGCTTTCTTT
TRBV6-1	NA	few	TRBJ2-5	CASSGAAGGSQETQYF	TGTGCCAGCAGTGGGGCAGCTGGGGGCTCACAAGAGACCCAGTACTTC
TRBV25-1	TRBD1	once	TRBJ2-5	CASSDRGSKQTQYF	TGTGCCAGCAGTGACAGGGGGAGTAAGCAGACCCAGTACTTC
TRBV28	NA	NA	TRBJ1-3	CASSLGGNSGNTIYF	TGTGCCAGCAGTTTGGGAGGGAACTCTGGAAACACCATATATTTT
TRBV7-2	NA	NA	TRBJ2-7	CASSLGRAALSKQYF	TGTGCCAGCAGCTTAGGAAGGGCAGCCCTCTCTAAGCAGTACTTC
TRBV27	NA	NA	TRBJ1-5	CASSRQGYYQPQHF	TGTGCCAGCAGTAGGCAGGGTTATTATCAGCCCCAGCATTTT
TRBV28	TRBD1	NA	TRBJ1-5	CASNGQANQPQHF	TGTGCCAGCAACGGACAGGCAAATCAGCCCCAGCATTTT
TRBV5-1	NA	NA	TRBJ2-7	CASSLAGQGKVYEQYF	TGCGCCAGCAGCTTGGCCGGGCAGGGTAAGGTTTACGAGCAGTACTTC
TRBV2	NA	NA	TRBJ1-3	CASRGTGTSSGNTIYF	TGTGCCAGCAGAGGAACAGGTACTAGCTCTGGAAACACCATATATTTT
TRBV25-1	NA	once	TRBJ2-2	CASRGTANTGELFF	TGTGCCAGCCGCGGGACAGCGAACACCGGGGAGCTGTTTTTT
TRBV3-1/TRBV3-2	NA	NA	TRBJ1-3	CASSQVPDRYAGTIYF	TGTGCCAGCAGCCAAGTTCCCGACAGGTATGCTGGCACCATATATTTT
TRBV5-1	TRBD1	NA	TRBJ1-2	CASGLDRNYGYTF	TGCGCCAGCGGATTGGACAGGAACTATGGCTACACCTTC
TRBV15	NA	NA	TRBJ2-7	CATSRDRDLGEQYF	TGTGCCACCAGCAGAGATAGGGACCTGGGGGAGCAGTACTTC
TRBV6-4	TRBD2	NA	TRBJ2-3	CASSDGRATDTQYF	TGTGCCAGCAGTGACGGGAGGGCCACAGATACGCAGTATTTT
TRBV7-2	TRBD1	NA	TRBJ2-5	CASSPRDRALETQYF	TGTGCCAGCAGCCCTCGGGACAGGGCGTTGGAGACCCAGTACTTC
TRBV7-2	NA	NA	TRBJ2-5	CASAGQPETQYF	TGTGCCAGCGCGGGACAGCCAGAGACCCAGTACTTC
TRBV4-3	NA	once	TRBJ1-6	CASSQDIGQSSYNSPLHF	TGCGCCAGCAGCCAAGATATCGGACAGAGCTCCTATAATTCACCCCTCCACTTT
TRBV7-8	NA	NA	TRBJ2-6	CASSLVNGLGANVLTF	TGTGCCAGCAGCTTAGTGAATGGGTTAGGGGCCAACGTCCTGACTTTC
TRBV6-5	TRBD1	NA	TRBJ2-7	CASSPRRQGMEQYF	TGTGCCAGCAGCCCACGCCGACAGGGGATGGAGCAGTACTTC
TRBV28	TRBD1	NA	TRBJ1-3	CASSFRGTALMDTIYF	TGTGCCAGCAGTTTTCGGGGGACAGCCTTGATGGACACCATATATTTT
TRBV2	TRBD1	NA	TRBJ1-6	CASSDWVVARTGKNSPLHF	TGTGCCAGCAGTGATTGGGTAGTCGCGAGGACAGGGAAGAATTCACCCCTCCACTTT
TRBV4-1	NA	NA	TRBJ1-4	CASSQDIGLLEKLFF	TGCGCCAGCAGCCAAGATATTGGACTGCTTGAAAAACTGTTTTTT
TRBV7-9	TRBD2	NA	TRBJ2-1	CASSRGLAGVDEQFF	TGTGCCAGCAGCCGAGGACTAGCGGGAGTCGATGAGCAGTTCTTC
TRBV5-1	TRBD1	once	TRBJ2-7	CASSSLDRDSYEQYF	TGCGCCAGCAGCTCGTTGGACAGGGACTCCTACGAGCAGTACTTC
TRBV3-1/TRBV3-2	NA	NA	TRBJ1-4	CASSQADSFGEKLFF	TGTGCCAGCAGCCAAGCCGACAGCTTTGGCGAAAAACTGTTTTTT
TRBV5-1	TRBD2	few	TRBJ2-7	CASSGLAGVSYEQYF	TGCGCCAGCAGCGGGCTAGCGGGAGTCTCCTACGAGCAGTACTTC
TRBV27	NA	NA	TRBJ2-1	CASSLIRDYTNEQFF	TGTGCCAGCAGTTTGATTCGGGATTATACGAATGAGCAGTTCTTC
TRBV24-1	NA	NA	TRBJ2-1	CATSPPGFNNEQFF	TGTGCCACCAGTCCCCCTGGATTTAACAATGAGCAGTTCTTC
TRBV29-1	NA	NA	TRBJ1-2	CSVDLQTLLYGYTF	TGCAGCGTTGACCTTCAGACACTGCTCTATGGCTACACCTTC